The 14 T cell receptor beta chains below come from one sample, sequenced in a study of blood T cell repertoires in COVID-19. Some clones are missing from TCRdb's copy, which holds only in-frame ones; the method was immunoSEQ multiplex PCR. The top ten clones hold roughly 0.84% of a sample with approximately 500,000 clones, 89% of them seen once. Sequencing was done on a sample of peripheral blood. These receptors were taken from a man younger than 30 with COVID-19, enrolled during active disease.

The chain has TRBV9 and TRBJ1-6; the D is unclear. Trimming shortened V by 0 bases and J by 6 bases, and 10 bases separated the two germline ends. Germline V CDR1 and CDR2: SGDLS, YYNGEE. The CDR3 has 15 amino acids. CDR3 residues: CASSVAERANSPLHF. The CDR3 DNA reads as TGTGCCAGCAGCGTAGCTGAGAGGGCTAATTCACCCCTCCACTTT. Together with reference TRBV9 and TRBJ1-6, the CDR3 gives the full variable domain: DSGVTQTPKHLITATGQRVTLRCSPRSGDLSVYWYQQSLDQGLQFLIQYYNGEERAKGNILERFSAQQFPDLHSELNLSSLELGDSALYFCASSVAERANSPLHFGNGTRLTVT.

The chain combines TRBV2 with TRBJ2-5; D gene ambiguous. CDR3 length: 11 residues. The V end lost 4 bases, the J end lost 5 bases, and 5 bases lay between the germline ends. Germline V gives CDR1 SNHLY, CDR2 FYNNEI. For the CDR3, the DNA is TGTGCCAGCAGTGGACACGAGACCCAGTACTTC. It specifies CASSGHETQYF.

In its sample, this clone was seen a few times. Here the CDR3 DNA reads TGTGCCAGCAGCTTAGCGCAGGACAGGGCCTACGAGCAGTACTTC. Translating gives CASSLAQDRAYEQYF. The chain recombines TRBV11-1 with TRBJ2-7, with 8 bases matching TRBD1. Germline V gene data show CDR1 as SGHAT and CDR2 as FQDESV (reference sequence). The trim removed 0 bases at V and 2 bases at J, leaving 3 bases unmatched. The CDR3 totals 15 residues.

The chain has TRBV19 and TRBJ2-3; 8 bases are a match to TRBD2. V lost 5 bases and J lost 7; bases outside the gene matches: 8. The CDR3 covers 14 residues. Germline CDR1 and CDR2: LNHDA and SQIVND (reference sequence). The CDR3 DNA reads TGTGCCAGTAGTCGGGGGGGATTTCGTTATACGCAGTATTTT. Translation: CASSRGGFRYTQYF.

J is TRBJ2-7 and V is TRBV7-9, with 9 bases aligning to TRBD1. CDR3 length: 16 residues. Germline V gene lookup returns CDR1 SEHNR and CDR2 FQNEAQ (reference sequence). V lost 3 bases, J lost 5 bases, and 11 bases stayed unmatched. This chain's CDR3 is CASSFGPTGGMNEQYF. In DNA, the CDR3 is TGTGCCAGCAGCTTTGGCCCGACAGGGGGAATGAACGAGCAGTACTTC.

This rearrangement joins TRBV9 to TRBJ2-3, with a weak D call TRBD2 (5 bases). Germline V lookup: CDR1 SGDLS, CDR2 YYNGEE. CDR3 length: 14 amino acids. Trimming pared 4 bases from V and 6 bases from J, leaving 15 bases between. Here the CDR3 DNA reads TGTGCCAGCAGCCCGGGGAGTTTCGTGGATACGCAGTATTTT. Protein product: CASSPGSFVDTQYF.

The chain recombines TRBV12-3 or TRBV12-4 with TRBJ2-7; D may be TRBD1 (6 bases). The CDR3 has 11 residues. V was pared by 8 bases and J by 3 bases, with 8 bases between. The CDR3 DNA is TGTGCCAGCGGACAGCTCTACGAGCAGTACTTC. Its protein is CASGQLYEQYF.

This sequence joins TRBV7-9 and TRBJ2-7; 15 bases line up with TRBD2. The CDR3 has 16 residues. The V segment lost 6 bases and the J segment 5 bases; nucleotides outside the gene matches: 8. Germline values: CDR1 SEHNR, CDR2 FQNEAQ (reference sequence). The CDR3 reads CASSNGLAGGPDEQYF. CDR3 DNA: TGTGCCAGCAGTAATGGACTAGCGGGGGGGCCCGACGAGCAGTACTTC.

The chain employs TRBV19 and TRBJ2-1; 10 bases fit TRBD1. V lost 5 bases to trimming and J lost 7 bases; unmatched junction nucleotides: 8. The CDR3 sequence is 15 residues long. Germline values: CDR1 LNHDA, CDR2 SQIVND (reference sequence). CDR3 DNA: TGTGCCAGTAGTTACCTGACAGGGGGCTCAAATGAGCAGTTCTTC. It is translated as CASSYLTGGSNEQFF. The whole variable domain, remainder taken from reference TRBV19 and TRBJ2-1, is DGGITQSPKYLFRKEGQNVTLSCEQNLNHDAMYWYRQDPGQGLRLIYYSQIVNDFQKGDIAEGYSVSREKKESFPLTVTSAQKNPTAFYLCASSYLTGGSNEQFFGPGTRLTVL.

The rearrangement links TRBV11-2 to TRBJ1-6; D uncertain. V lost 5 bases and J lost 10, with 15 bases in between. From germline, CDR1 is SGHAT and CDR2 FQNNGV. This CDR3 contains 14 residues. CDR3 loop: CASSPRPERSPLHF. In DNA form, the CDR3 reads TGTGCCAGCAGCCCGCGGCCAGAGAGGTCACCCCTCCACTTT.

For the CDR3, the DNA is TGTGCCAGCAGCTTGCCGACGGGGGACGGCGGGGAGCTGTTTTTT. Translated: CASSLPTGDGGELFF. The chain uses TRBV5-4 and TRBJ2-2, with D tentatively TRBD2 (6 bases). With 1 base removed from V and 7 bases from J, the gap between germline ends came to 14 bases. The CDR3 totals 15 residues. CDR1 and CDR2 from the germline V gene are SGHNT and YYREEE (reference sequence).

The V call is TRBV7-3, the J call TRBJ1-3, with a weak D call TRBD1 (5 bases). With 2 bases removed from V and 0 bases from J, the gap between germline ends came to 11 bases. The CDR3 length is 16 residues. Germline CDR1 is SGHTA and CDR2 is FQGTGA. In DNA form, the CDR3 reads TGTGCCAGCAGCTTAGTGGGGGGGTTCTCTGGAAACACCATATATTTT. Its translation is CASSLVGGFSGNTIYF. Looking up the rest from reference TRBV7-3 and TRBJ1-3 gives the full variable domain: GAGVSQTPSNKVTEKGKYVELRCDPISGHTALYWYRQSLGQGPEFLIYFQGTGAADDSGLPNDRFFAVRPEGSVSTLKIQRTERGDSAVYLCASSLVGGFSGNTIYFGEGSWLTVV.

The chain is built from TRBV27 and TRBJ1-4; D might be TRBD1 (6 bases). Looked up from germline, CDR1 is MNHEY and CDR2 is SMNVEV (reference sequence). CDR3 length: 14 residues. Trimming removed 6 bases from V and 8 bases from J, with 16 bases in between. The CDR3 is CASSPQGRGEKLFF. Here the CDR3 DNA reads TGTGCCAGCAGCCCTCAGGGGAGAGGGGAAAAACTGTTTTTT.

The CDR3 DNA reads as TGTGCCAGCAGGACTAGCGGGAGGTCACGGGAGCAGTTCTTC. Encoded protein: CASRTSGRSREQFF. V is TRBV28 and J is TRBJ2-1; 13 bases agree with TRBD2. Germline-derived CDR1 and CDR2 are MDHEN and SYDVKM. The CDR3 loop spans 14 amino acids. The V and J ends lost 6 bases and 10 bases, in that order; junction bases with no gene match: 6.